This TCR beta chain is drawn from a study of CD8 T cells in Susac syndrome. Findings and caveats of the study: Regarding the TCR sequencing and HLA analysis, the study admitted that a relatively small number of individuals were involved.

Included as multiple sclerosis controls were treatment-naive patients who had stable or active relapsing-remitting disease. On this clonotype: Antigen unknown.

CDR3 length: 14 residues. CDR1 is SGHAT, CDR2 FQDESV, per germline (reference sequence). V lost 7 bases to trimming and J lost 6 bases, with 16 bases between them. A quantity of about 0.45 to 1 ug RNA underwent reverse transcription using random hexamers. The immunoSEQ assay covered 54 Vbeta and 13 Jbeta segments for CDR3. Using its own MiXCR run on the immunoSEQ multiplex PCR reads, TCRdb lists one record per CDR3 protein. The sample includes around 220,000 distinct CDR3 sequences, more than 85% of them seen just once. The sample comprised CD8+ T cells from PBMCs. The chain is built from TRBV11-1 and TRBJ2-1; D possibly corresponds to TRBD2 (5 bases). The sequence was collected from a human donor with multiple sclerosis. The CDR3 sequence: CASTEVVGGNEQFF. CDR3 sequence (DNA): TGTGCCAGCACGGAGGTTGTAGGCGGCAATGAGCAGTTCTTC. Variable domain in full (rest from reference TRBV11-1 and TRBJ2-1): EAEVAQSPRYKITEKSQAVAFWCDPISGHATLYWYRQILGQGPELLVQFQDESVVDDSQLPKDRFSAERLKGVDSTLKIQPAELGDSAMYLCASTEVVGGNEQFFGPGTRLTVL.